The 16 T cell receptor beta chains listed next were all sequenced from one sample in a study of cytotoxic CD8 clonotypes in ibrutinib-treated CLL (dated by TCRdb to about 2021). Libraries were constructed by the immunoSEQ multiplex PCR assay. Sourced from immuneACCESS, this table was stored by TCRdb with only in-frame sequences that have V and J called. A share of the clones is absent; for the studies checked, an unresolved V gene accounts for under half, and the remainder has no known explanation. The sample has hundreds of thousands of clones on record, about 64% of them singletons. The top ten clones comprise just under 6.5% of the sample. This sample comprised PBMCs, obtained after 36 months of ibrutinib treatment. These receptors came from a human donor with chronic lymphocytic leukemia.

The chain carries TRBV7-8 and TRBJ2-7; TRBD2 is a possible D gene (6 bases). The CDR3 spans 15 residues. The V and J ends lost 5 bases and 2 bases respectively, with 16 bases between them. Germline CDR1 is SGHVS and CDR2 is FQNEAQ. The CDR3 bases are TGTGCCAGCAGCCCAGTCTTGCGGGGCACCTACGAGCAGTACTTC. Amino acids: CASSPVLRGTYEQYF.

This chain uses TRBV29-1 with TRBJ2-7; D is perhaps TRBD1 (6 bases). The CDR3 totals 14 residues. Germline V gene data show CDR1 as SQVTM and CDR2 as ANQGSEA. Trimming cost V 4 bases and J 2 bases, with 15 bases left between them. In DNA, the CDR3 is TGCAGCGTTGGTTTCAACAGGGCCCCCTACGAGCAGTACTTC. The encoded protein is CSVGFNRAPYEQYF.

This clone was found a few times. The CDR3 nucleotides read TGTGCCAGCAGTAACAGGGCCGGGGAGCTGTTTTTT. It yields the protein CASSNRAGELFF. The V and J genes are TRBV6-4 and TRBJ2-2, with D possibly matching TRBD1 (6 bases). From germline, CDR1 is MRHNA and CDR2 SNTAGT. The length of the CDR3 is 12 residues. Trimming stripped 5 bases from V and 6 bases from J, with 7 bases between.

The chain employs TRBV5-1 and TRBJ2-7, with 7 bases fitting TRBD2. Germline values: CDR1 SGHRS, CDR2 YFSETQ. The junction had 12 bases not matched to a gene; V was cut back by 8 bases and J by 1 base. This CDR3 is 15 amino acids long. The CDR3, as DNA: TGCGCCAGTCAGACGGGAGGCGGCAAGTCCTACGAGCAGTACTTC. It specifies CASQTGGGKSYEQYF.

This sequence joins TRBV27 and TRBJ2-6; D call uncertain. The CDR3 totals 16 residues. Germline V lookup: CDR1 MNHEY, CDR2 SMNVEV (reference sequence). Trimming cost V 5 bases and J 0 bases, with 11 bases left between them. Written as DNA, the CDR3 is TGTGCCAGCAGTACGCCAGGCTACTCTGGGGCCAACGTCCTGACTTTC. This translates into CASSTPGYSGANVLTF.

This chain connects TRBV7-3 to TRBJ2-5; the match to TRBD2 covers 10 bases. V was pared by 3 bases and J by 1 base, with 2 bases of the junction left unmatched. Per germline, CDR1 SGHTA and CDR2 FQGTGA. The CDR3 runs to 15 residues. CDR3 residues: CASSFLAGVQETQYF. The CDR3 coding sequence is TGTGCCAGCAGCTTTCTAGCGGGGGTCCAAGAGACCCAGTACTTC.

The rearrangement uses TRBV7-6 and TRBJ2-6; no definite D call. Germline V lookup: CDR1 SGHVS, CDR2 FNYEAQ. The V end lost 7 bases, the J end lost 0 bases, and 10 bases lay between the germline ends. The CDR3 totals 15 residues. The CDR3 region is CASIDGFSGANVLTF. The CDR3 nucleotides are TGTGCCAGCATCGACGGGTTCTCTGGGGCCAACGTCCTGACTTTC.

The chain carries TRBV21-1 and TRBJ1-2. TRBV21-1 is a documented pseudogene. CDR3 size: 15 residues. The CDR3 bases are TGTGCCAGCAGCAAAGCGCACGGGTGTCGCTATGGCTACACCTTC. Translating it yields CASSKAHGCRYGYTF.

The chain joins TRBV7-2 to TRBJ2-7; TRBD1 is a possible D gene (6 bases). The CDR3 length is 13 residues. Germline values: CDR1 SGHTA, CDR2 FQGNSA. The V end was cut by 7 bases, the J end by 5 bases, with 15 bases between. The CDR3 DNA reads as TGTGCCAGCAACCTAGGGGCAGGGGACGAGCAGTACTTC. It yields the protein CASNLGAGDEQYF.

The chain carries TRBV28 and TRBJ1-2; D uncertain. The CDR3 is 13 amino acids. In germline, CDR1 is MDHEN, CDR2 SYDVKM. Trimming removed 5 bases from V and 5 bases from J, with 12 bases in between. Here the CDR3 DNA reads TGTGCCAGCAGTATAGGCCATCGGTATGGCTACACCTTC. Translated, it gives CASSIGHRYGYTF.

The V call is TRBV19, the J call TRBJ2-7; 7 bases line up with TRBD1. CDR1 is LNHDA, CDR2 SQIVND, per germline (reference sequence). This CDR3 has 15 residues. The V gene end was trimmed by 5 bases and the J gene end by 2 bases; junction bases not matched to a gene: 9. The CDR3 DNA is TGTGCCAGTAGTCCCGGGACAGTCAAGCCCTACGAGCAGTACTTC. Protein sequence: CASSPGTVKPYEQYF.

This chain joins TRBV5-1 and TRBJ1-2; a weak D match, TRBD1 (6 bases). V dropped 1 base and J dropped 0 bases, with 16 bases sitting between them. The CDR3 length is 17 residues. Germline assignment: CDR1 SGHRS and CDR2 YFSETQ. The CDR3 here is CASSLHQGRQANYGYTF. The CDR3 DNA is TGCGCCAGCAGCTTGCACCAGGGGCGCCAAGCTAACTATGGCTACACCTTC.

The V call is TRBV15, the J call TRBJ2-1; tentatively, D is TRBD2 (5 bases). CDR1 LNHNV and CDR2 YYDKDF come from the germline V gene (reference sequence). This CDR3 spans 16 amino acids. The V end was cut by 3 bases, the J end by 2 bases, with 14 bases between. For the CDR3, the DNA is TGTGCCACCAGCAGTAGTCCCGGGGAGCCCTACAATGAGCAGTTCTTC. Protein product: CATSSSPGEPYNEQFF. The whole variable domain, filled in from reference TRBV15 and TRBJ2-1, reads DAMVIQNPRYQVTQFGKPVTLSCSQTLNHNVMYWYQQKSSQAPKLLFHYYDKDFNNEADTPDNFQSRRPNTSFCFLDIRSPGLGDTAMYLCATSSSPGEPYNEQFFGPGTRLTVL.

This clone has just a few counts. The rearrangement joins TRBV6-5 to TRBJ2-7, with 8 positions matching TRBD1. The CDR3 covers 14 residues. The V and J ends lost 5 bases and 6 bases, in that order; junction bases with no gene match: 9. CDR1 and CDR2 (germline): MNHEY, SVGAGI. The CDR3 sequence is CASSVTGQVSEQYF. The CDR3 bases are TGTGCCAGCAGTGTAACGGGACAGGTCAGCGAGCAGTACTTC.

This chain connects TRBV6-5 to TRBJ2-1; 16 bases are a match to TRBD2. Losses at the gene ends were 3 bases for V and 13 bases for J; bases not matched to a gene: 9. CDR3 length equals 16 residues. In germline, CDR1 is MNHEY, CDR2 SVGAGI. The CDR3 here is CASSYAGLAGGIVQFF. CDR3 nucleotide sequence: TGTGCCAGCAGTTATGCGGGACTAGCGGGAGGGATCGTACAGTTCTTC.

The sample holds a few counts of this clone. This sequence joins TRBV5-1 and TRBJ2-7; perhaps TRBD1 as D (6 bases). Germline V gene lookup returns CDR1 SGHRS and CDR2 YFSETQ. CDR3 size: 16 residues. V lost 3 bases and J 2 bases, leaving 18 bases between the germline ends. For the CDR3, the DNA is TGCGCCAGCAGCTGGAAGGACAGCCTACCGACCTACGAGCAGTACTTC. This sequence encodes CASSWKDSLPTYEQYF.